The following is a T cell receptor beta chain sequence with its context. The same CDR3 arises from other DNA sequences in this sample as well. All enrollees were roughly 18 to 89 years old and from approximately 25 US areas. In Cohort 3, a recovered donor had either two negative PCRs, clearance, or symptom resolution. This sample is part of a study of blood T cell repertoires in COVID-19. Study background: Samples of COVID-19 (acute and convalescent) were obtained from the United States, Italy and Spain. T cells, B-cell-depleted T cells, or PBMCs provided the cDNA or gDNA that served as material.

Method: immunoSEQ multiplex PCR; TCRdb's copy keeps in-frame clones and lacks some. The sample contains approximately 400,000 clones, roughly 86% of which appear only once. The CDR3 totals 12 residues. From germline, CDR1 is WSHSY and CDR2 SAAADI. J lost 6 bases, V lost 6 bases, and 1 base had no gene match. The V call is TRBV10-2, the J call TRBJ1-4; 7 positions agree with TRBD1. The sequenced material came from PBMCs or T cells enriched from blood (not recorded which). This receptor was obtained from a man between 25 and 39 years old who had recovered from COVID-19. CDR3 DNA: TGCGCCAGCAGGCAGGGGGATGAAAAACTGTTTTTT. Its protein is CASRQGDEKLFF.